This passage covers 28 T cell receptor beta chains from one sample sequenced in a study of blood T cells in healthy people across ages. A second 7 to 11 cycle PCR used barcoded and J-beta primers. TCRdb itself ran the 5' RACE reads through MiXCR, one entry per CDR3 protein. This sample has around 1,900,000 distinct CDR3 sequences, with roughly two fifths found just once. Specimen: blood. These receptors all stem from a human donor in good health.

This chain connects TRBV29-1 to TRBJ2-7; D possibly corresponds to TRBD1 (6 bases). Trimming took 4 bases from V and 8 from J, leaving 18 bases between them. There are 13 residues in the CDR3. The V gene's germline CDR1 is SQVTM and CDR2 ANQGSEA. The CDR3 region is CSVVLLTGTKQYF. CDR3 in DNA: TGCAGCGTTGTTCTCTTGACAGGAACTAAGCAGTACTTC.

This chain joins TRBV12-3 or TRBV12-4 and TRBJ1-1; 8 nucleotides align to TRBD1. After removal of 7 bases from V and 5 bases from J, the junction contained 6 bases not matched to a gene. The CDR3 is made up of 13 amino acids. The CDR3 bases are TGTGCCAGCACCAGACAGGGGTGGACTGAAGCTTTCTTT. It is translated as CASTRQGWTEAFF.

The V and J genes are TRBV5-1 and TRBJ2-4; D might be TRBD2 (5 bases). The closer fit of TRBJ2-7 to the DNA end suggests the J call may be wrong. There are 15 residues in the CDR3. CDR1 is SGHRS, CDR2 YFSETQ, per germline. CDR3 amino acids: CASSLEEWQNNEQYF. CDR3 in DNA: TGCGCCAGCAGCCTGGAGGAGTGGCAGAACAACGAGCAGTACTTC.

With regard to this clonotype: This may be a read error, as it is one base from a much larger clone. This rearrangement joins TRBV10-3 to TRBJ1-2; perhaps TRBD1 as D (6 bases). Trimming took 6 bases from V and 3 from J, leaving 14 bases between them. CDR1 ENHRY and CDR2 SYGVKD come from the germline V gene. CDR3 length: 14 residues. The CDR3 DNA reads TGTGCCATCAGAGCCTGGACAGAGGACTATGGCTACACCTTC. Protein sequence: CAIRAWTEDYGYTF.

The chain employs TRBV12-3 or TRBV12-4 and TRBJ2-2; a possible D gene is TRBD1 (5 bases). Trimming cost V 6 bases and J 4 bases, with 15 bases left between them. The CDR3 has 15 residues. The chain's CDR3 is CASSQYSGPTGELFF. CDR3 DNA: TGTGCCAGCAGCCAGTATTCAGGGCCCACCGGGGAGCTGTTTTTT.

The chain has TRBV5-5 and TRBJ1-1, with D possibly TRBD1 on 6 matching bases. Between the trimmed V and J ends, which lost 0 bases and 5 bases, there was a span of 14 bases. The CDR3 spans 15 residues. Germline CDR1 and CDR2: SGHKS and YYEKEE (reference sequence). The CDR3 DNA sequence: TGTGCCAGCAGCTTGGTATGGACAGTCCGGACTGAAGCTTTCTTT. Translating gives CASSLVWTVRTEAFF. Drawing the rest from reference TRBV5-5 and TRBJ1-1, the complete variable domain is DAGVTQSPTHLIKTRGQQVTLRCSPISGHKSVSWYQQVLGQGPQFIFQYYEKEERGRGNFPDRFSARQFPNYSSELNVNALLLGDSALYLCASSLVWTVRTEAFFGQGTRLTVV.

The V and J genes are TRBV4-3 and TRBJ2-3; 11 bases map to TRBD2. V lost 0 bases and J lost 10; bases outside the gene matches: 0. The CDR3 length is 13 residues. Germline-derived CDR1 and CDR2 are LGHNA and YSLEER. The DNA of the CDR3 is TGCGCCAGCAGCCAAGAGACTAGCGGGGCGCAGTATTTT. Protein: CASSQETSGAQYF.

This clonotype appeared a single time. The genes are TRBV6-6 and TRBJ1-1; perhaps TRBD1 as D (6 bases). V was pared by 6 bases and J by 6 bases, with 14 bases between. The CDR3 has 13 amino acids. Germline CDR1 reads MNHNY; CDR2 reads SVGAGI (reference sequence). The chain's CDR3 is CASSTSRGPEAFF. In DNA, the CDR3 is TGTGCCAGCAGCACCTCCAGGGGTCCTGAAGCTTTCTTT.

A few counts support this clonotype. V and J are TRBV7-2 and TRBJ2-5, with 8 bases identical to TRBD2. The CDR3 is 13 residues long. The V and J ends lost 7 bases and 5 bases, in that order; junction bases with no gene match: 6. Per the germline V gene, CDR1 is SGHTA and CDR2 is FQGNSA. The CDR3 reads CASNGGAYETQYF. The CDR3 region has the DNA TGTGCCAGCAACGGGGGGGCATACGAGACCCAGTACTTC.

This clonotype was counted only a few times. This may be a read error, as it is one base from a much larger clone. The chain carries TRBV20-1 and TRBJ2-1, with 8 bases lining up with TRBD2. J was trimmed by 8 bases and V by 3 bases; bases with no gene match: 15. The CDR3 has 16 residues. The germline gives CDR1 DFQATT, CDR2 SNEGSKA (reference sequence). This CDR3 reads CSASDWIAGLDDEQFF. In DNA form, the CDR3 reads TGCAGTGCTAGTGATTGGATAGCGGGGTTGGACGATGAGCAGTTCTTC.

V gene TRBV4-3 combines with J gene TRBJ2-3; 7 nucleotides align to TRBD2. Germline lookup yields CDR1 LGHNA and CDR2 YSLEER. Losses at the gene ends were 0 bases for V and 2 bases for J; bases not matched to a gene: 5. The CDR3 covers 16 residues. The CDR3 bases are TGCGCCAGCAGCCAAGAGGGAGGGCCCCACACAGATACGCAGTATTTT. Translated: CASSQEGGPHTDTQYF.

There are a few counts of this clonotype. The V gene is TRBV24-1, the J gene TRBJ2-1, with 9 bases matching TRBD2. Germline lookup yields CDR1 KGHDR and CDR2 SFDVKD. The CDR3 sequence is 18 residues long. Trimming at V came to 0 bases and at J to 4 bases, leaving 9 bases not matched to a gene. The CDR3 nucleotides are TGTGCCACCAGTGATTTGCAAGTGGCGGGGGGGAGGTACAATGAGCAGTTCTTC. Translated: CATSDLQVAGGRYNEQFF.

Only a few counts were recorded for this clonotype. The CDR3 DNA reads as TGTGCCAGCAGTTTAATGTTCAGCAATCAGCCCCAGCATTTT. It codes for CASSLMFSNQPQHF. The V call is TRBV12-3 or TRBV12-4, the J call TRBJ1-5, with D hard to call. There are 14 residues in the CDR3. V was clipped by 2 bases and J by 1 base, with 6 bases between them.

The chain is built from TRBV7-3 and TRBJ2-3; a weak D match, TRBD2 (6 bases). Trimming took 1 base from V and 1 from J, leaving 12 bases between them. The CDR3 covers 16 residues. In germline, CDR1 is SGHTA, CDR2 FQGTGA. The CDR3 is CASSLNTGGGTDTQYF. Here the CDR3 DNA reads TGTGCCAGCAGCTTAAATACTGGCGGGGGCACAGATACGCAGTATTTT.

This clonotype appeared once. The V gene is TRBV21-1, the J gene TRBJ1-4; TRBD1, the D gene given by the table, was not confirmed from the DNA. TRBV21-1 is a pseudogene. The length of the CDR3 is 18 residues. The CDR3 DNA reads TGTGCCAGCACCCAAATTGGGGACAAAGTCTTAACTAATGAAAAACTGTTTTTT. This encodes CASTQIGDKVLTNEKLFF.

The V and J genes are TRBV4-1 and TRBJ2-4, with 7 nucleotides matching TRBD1. The assigned J gene may be wrong: the sequence end matches TRBJ2-7 better. CDR3 size: 16 residues. Looked up from germline, CDR1 is MGHRA and CDR2 is YSYEKL. In DNA form, the CDR3 reads TGCGCCAGCAGCCAAGTTGGAGACAGGGCATACTACGAGCAGTACTTC. As protein: CASSQVGDRAYYEQYF.

The chain combines TRBV12-3 or TRBV12-4 with TRBJ2-7, with unresolved D. Trimming took 10 bases from V and 3 from J, leaving 16 bases between them. CDR3 size: 13 residues. CDR3 amino acids: CATKIETGYEQYF. The CDR3 DNA follows: TGTGCCACCAAAATTGAGACTGGCTACGAGCAGTACTTC.

The V and J genes are TRBV29-1 and TRBJ2-5; 9 nucleotides match TRBD2. Germline V gene lookup returns CDR1 SQVTM and CDR2 ANQGSEA. The CDR3 has 14 amino acids. V lost 7 bases, J lost 1 base, and 7 bases stayed unmatched. In DNA, the CDR3 is TGCAGCGGCGAGGTAGCGGGGGCCCAAGAGACCCAGTACTTC. Encoded protein: CSGEVAGAQETQYF.

This clonotype has only a few counts. The chain uses TRBV20-1 and TRBJ2-4; 9 bases are shared with TRBD1. V lost 5 bases, J lost 0 bases, and 14 bases stayed unmatched. The CDR3 is made up of 18 amino acids. Germline CDR1 and CDR2: DFQATT and SNEGSKA (reference sequence). CDR3 sequence: CSALSDRGDSLAKNIQYF. The CDR3 DNA is TGCAGTGCTCTTAGTGACAGGGGGGATTCTTTAGCCAAAAACATTCAGTACTTC.

The chain combines TRBV13 with TRBJ1-1; the match to TRBD1 covers 8 bases. The CDR3 length is 13 residues. Per germline, CDR1 PRHDT and CDR2 FYEKMQ (reference sequence). With 5 bases clipped from V and 7 bases from J, the junction kept 6 bases outside the gene matches. CDR3 loop: CASSLRGLGEAFF. The DNA of the CDR3 is TGTGCCAGCAGCCTCAGGGGGCTAGGTGAAGCTTTCTTT. The full variable domain, rest sourced from reference TRBV13 and TRBJ1-1, is AAGVIQSPRHLIKEKRETATLKCYPIPRHDTVYWYQQGPGQDPQFLISFYEKMQSDKGSIPDRFSAQQFSDYHSELNMSSLELGDSALYFCASSLRGLGEAFFGQGTRLTVV.

This chain connects TRBV4-3 to TRBJ1-5; TRBD1 agrees at 7 bases. CDR1 LGHNA and CDR2 YSLEER come from the germline V gene. The CDR3 has 15 residues. J gave up 5 bases and V 1 base, and 5 bases lay outside the gene matches. CDR3 coding DNA: TGCGCCAGCAGCCAAGGACAGGGTTTTGATCAGCCCCAGCATTTT. Translating it yields CASSQGQGFDQPQHF.

Only a few counts were recorded for this clonotype. The CDR3 sequence is CASSVGTYYNEQFF. The CDR3 DNA reads as TGTGCCAGCAGCGTCGGGACTTATTACAATGAGCAGTTCTTC. The rearrangement uses TRBV9 and TRBJ2-1; D may be TRBD2 (6 bases). Trimming shortened V by 2 bases and J by 4 bases, and 10 bases separated the two germline ends. The germline V gene has CDR1 SGDLS and CDR2 YYNGEE. CDR3 length equals 14 residues.

In the case of this clonotype: A much more abundant neighbour one base away suggests this may be a read error. The chain carries TRBV10-3 and TRBJ2-7; D may match TRBD1 or TRBD2 (6 bases each). Deletions cut 2 bases from V and 2 bases from J, with 16 bases between. Germline CDR1 is ENHRY and CDR2 is SYGVKD. The CDR3 length is 16 residues. The CDR3 is CAISEGGGQSPYEQYF. CDR3 coding DNA: TGTGCCATCAGTGAGGGAGGGGGGCAGAGCCCCTACGAGCAGTACTTC.

This clonotype was recorded a few times. This chain uses TRBV5-1 with TRBJ2-3; 7 positions agree with TRBD1. V shed 10 bases and J 1 base; nucleotides not matched to a gene: 9. Germline V gene data show CDR1 as SGHRS and CDR2 as YFSETQ. There are 14 residues in the CDR3. CDR3 loop: CAGKTGAGTDTQYF. The CDR3 region has the DNA TGCGCCGGAAAAACAGGGGCCGGCACAGATACGCAGTATTTT.

This clonotype turned up a few times. The rearrangement uses TRBV6-5 and TRBJ1-2, with 7 positions matching TRBD1. The V segment lost 4 bases and the J segment 4 bases; nucleotides outside the gene matches: 6. Germline lookup yields CDR1 MNHEY and CDR2 SVGAGI. The CDR3 has 14 amino acids. The CDR3 nucleotides are TGTGCCAGCAGTTTCTACAGGGGAAGCTATGGCTACACCTTC. As protein: CASSFYRGSYGYTF.

The CDR3, as DNA: TGCGCCAGCAGCCAAGATAGTGGCCCTGCAACTAATGAAAAACTGTTTTTT. Translation: CASSQDSGPATNEKLFF. The V gene is TRBV4-3, the J gene TRBJ1-4; D not certain. This CDR3 contains 17 residues. The germline V gene has CDR1 LGHNA and CDR2 YSLEER. V was trimmed by 0 bases and J by 0 bases, leaving 11 bases between them.

CDR3 nucleotides: TGCAGTGCTCGGTGGGGGGGGCCCTACAATGAGCAGTTCTTC. Encoded protein: CSARWGGPYNEQFF. This sequence joins TRBV20-1 and TRBJ2-1; D possibly corresponds to TRBD2 (7 bases). V was trimmed by 5 bases and J by 2 bases, leaving 13 bases between them. The CDR3 consists of 14 residues. Germline V gives CDR1 DFQATT, CDR2 SNEGSKA (reference sequence).

The chain carries TRBV5-1 and TRBJ2-7, with 7 bases aligning to TRBD1. This CDR3 has 16 amino acids. The trim removed 0 bases at V and 5 bases at J, leaving 11 bases unmatched. CDR1 is SGHRS, CDR2 YFSETQ, per germline. CDR3 sequence reads: CASSLEGQNYPNEQYF. CDR3 coding DNA: TGCGCCAGCAGCTTGGAGGGACAGAACTATCCTAACGAGCAGTACTTC.